Here is one TCR beta chain with its context. The antigen it binds to is not known. Per-base quality was not reported, and no clone a single base away is much larger than it. V sheds 6 bases and J sheds 5 bases, leaving 18 bases between their ends. The CDR3 contains 15 residues, cysteine and phenylalanine counted. Only the CDR3 portion is preserved as DNA: 45 bases, with reading frame beginning at the first base. Looking up the germline V gene (reference sequence) yields CDR1 SEHNR and CDR2 FQNEAQ. The data belong to a study of technical replicates of blood from a few donors (dated by TCRdb to 2017 to 2019). Library generation was performed with the immunoSEQ multiplex PCR assay. TCRdb retrieved this table from immuneACCESS and kept in-frame rearrangements only. Not all clones are present; in checked studies, unresolved V genes account for under half, and no reason is known for the remainder. Across this sample there are just over 60,000 clones, with approximately 87% seen only once. The top ten constitute roughly 5.2% of the sample.

Recombination joined TRBV7-9 with TRBJ2-3; tentative D gene TRBD1, with 6 bases matching. The sequenced sample consisted of PBMCs. The TCR originated in a human donor in good health. Some clones in this sample may be carry-over from other donors' samples. The CDR3 is CASSQLTGSIDTQYF. At the DNA level, the sequence is TGTGCCAGCAGTCAACTAACAGGGTCGATAGATACGCAGTATTTT.